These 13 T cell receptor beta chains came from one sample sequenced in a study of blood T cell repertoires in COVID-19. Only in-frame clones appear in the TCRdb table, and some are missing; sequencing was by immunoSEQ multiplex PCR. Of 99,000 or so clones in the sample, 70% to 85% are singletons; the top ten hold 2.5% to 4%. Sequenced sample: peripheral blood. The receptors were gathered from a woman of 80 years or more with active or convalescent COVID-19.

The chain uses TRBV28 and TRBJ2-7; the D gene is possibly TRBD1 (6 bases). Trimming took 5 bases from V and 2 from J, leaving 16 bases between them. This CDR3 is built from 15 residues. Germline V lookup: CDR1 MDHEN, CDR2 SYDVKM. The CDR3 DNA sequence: TGTGCCAGCAGTCCCGTCTACCAGGGGCCCTACGAGCAGTACTTC. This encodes CASSPVYQGPYEQYF.

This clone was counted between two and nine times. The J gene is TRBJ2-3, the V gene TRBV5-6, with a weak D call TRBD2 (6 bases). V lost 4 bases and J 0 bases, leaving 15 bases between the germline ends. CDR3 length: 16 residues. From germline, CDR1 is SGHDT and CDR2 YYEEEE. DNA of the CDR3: TGTGCCAGCAGCCGGGACTGGGCAGCTAGCACAGATACGCAGTATTTT. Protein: CASSRDWAASTDTQYF.

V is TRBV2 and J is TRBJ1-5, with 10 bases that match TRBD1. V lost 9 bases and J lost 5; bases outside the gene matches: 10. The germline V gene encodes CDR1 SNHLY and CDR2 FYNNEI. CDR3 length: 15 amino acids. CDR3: CASTTGGRGDQPQHF. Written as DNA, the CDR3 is TGTGCCAGTACGACAGGGGGCCGAGGTGATCAGCCCCAGCATTTT. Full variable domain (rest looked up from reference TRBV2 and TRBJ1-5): EPEVTQTPSHQVTQMGQEVILRCVPISNHLYFYWYRQILGQKVEFLVSFYNNEISEKSEIFDDQFSVERPDGSNFTLKIRSTKLEDSAMYFCASTTGGRGDQPQHFGDGTRLSIL.

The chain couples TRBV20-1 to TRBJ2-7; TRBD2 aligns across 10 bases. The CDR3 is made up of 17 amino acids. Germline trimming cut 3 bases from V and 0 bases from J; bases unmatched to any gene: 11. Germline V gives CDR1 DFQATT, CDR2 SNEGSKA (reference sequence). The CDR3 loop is CSASGNSGGFYSYEQYF. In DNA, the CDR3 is TGCAGTGCTAGTGGTAATAGCGGGGGGTTTTACTCCTACGAGCAGTACTTC.

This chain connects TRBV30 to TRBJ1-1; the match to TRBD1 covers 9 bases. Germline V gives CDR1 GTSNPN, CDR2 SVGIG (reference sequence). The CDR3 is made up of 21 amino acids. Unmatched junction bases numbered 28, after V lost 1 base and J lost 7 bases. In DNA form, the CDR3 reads TGTGCCTGGAGTGGGCCACCCGCCGGGACAGGGAACCCCTTCGTAGTGGGTGAAGCTTTCTTT. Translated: CAWSGPPAGTGNPFVVGEAFF.

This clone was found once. CDR3 coding DNA: TGTGCCAGCAGCAGGGGGCATGGTGAGCCCCAGCATTTT. Amino acid sequence: CASSRGHGEPQHF. V and J are TRBV7-2 and TRBJ1-5, with 7 nucleotides matching TRBD1. The CDR3 length is 13 residues. Germline loops: CDR1 SGHTA, CDR2 FQGNSA. With 5 bases clipped from V and 8 bases from J, the junction kept 6 bases outside the gene matches.

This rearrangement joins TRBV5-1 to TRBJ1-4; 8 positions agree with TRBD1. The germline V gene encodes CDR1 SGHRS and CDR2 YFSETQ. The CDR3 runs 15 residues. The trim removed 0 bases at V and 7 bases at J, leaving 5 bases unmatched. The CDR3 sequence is CASSLGTGRGEKLFF. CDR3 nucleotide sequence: TGCGCCAGCAGCTTGGGGACAGGGAGGGGTGAAAAACTGTTTTTT.

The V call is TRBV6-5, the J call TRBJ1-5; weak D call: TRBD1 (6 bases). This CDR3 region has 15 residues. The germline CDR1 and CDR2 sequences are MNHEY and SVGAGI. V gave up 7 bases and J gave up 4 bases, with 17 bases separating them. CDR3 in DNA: TGTGCCAGCACAACCGGGACATTCCTAAATCAGCCCCAGCATTTT. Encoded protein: CASTTGTFLNQPQHF.

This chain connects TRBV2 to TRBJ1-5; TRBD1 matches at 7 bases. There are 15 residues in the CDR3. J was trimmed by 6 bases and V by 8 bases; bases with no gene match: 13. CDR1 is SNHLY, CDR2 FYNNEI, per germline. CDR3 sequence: CASGKGQAGGQPQHF. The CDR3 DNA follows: TGTGCCAGCGGGAAAGGACAGGCCGGGGGTCAGCCCCAGCATTTT.

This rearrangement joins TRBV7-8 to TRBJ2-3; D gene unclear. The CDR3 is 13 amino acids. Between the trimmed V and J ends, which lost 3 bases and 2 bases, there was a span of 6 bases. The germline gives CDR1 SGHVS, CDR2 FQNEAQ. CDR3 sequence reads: CASSFQSTDTQYF. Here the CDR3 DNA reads TGTGCCAGCAGCTTTCAGTCCACAGATACGCAGTATTTT.

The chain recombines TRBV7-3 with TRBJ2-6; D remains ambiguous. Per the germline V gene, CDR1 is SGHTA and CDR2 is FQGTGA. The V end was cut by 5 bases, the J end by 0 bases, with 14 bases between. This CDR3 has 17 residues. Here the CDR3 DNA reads TGTGCCAGCAGCCCAACTGACACACACTCTGGGGCCAACGTCCTGACTTTC. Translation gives CASSPTDTHSGANVLTF.

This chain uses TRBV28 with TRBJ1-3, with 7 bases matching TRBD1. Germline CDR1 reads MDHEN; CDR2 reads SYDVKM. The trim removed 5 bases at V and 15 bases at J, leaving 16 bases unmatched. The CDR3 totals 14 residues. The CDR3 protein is CASSLTQYQGEQYF. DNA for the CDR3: TGTGCCAGCAGTCTCACTCAATACCAGGGGGAACAATATTTT.

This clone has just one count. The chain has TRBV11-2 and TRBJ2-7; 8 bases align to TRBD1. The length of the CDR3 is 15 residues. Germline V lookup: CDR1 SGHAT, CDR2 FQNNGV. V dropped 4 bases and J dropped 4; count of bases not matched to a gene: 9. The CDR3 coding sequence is TGTGCCAGCAGCTCACCCCGGACAGGGTTTTACGAGCAGTACTTC. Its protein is CASSSPRTGFYEQYF.